A selection of T cell receptor beta chains follows, all from one sample in a study of radiotherapy plus CTLA-4 blockade in lung cancer. Profiling relied on immunoSEQ multiplex PCR, and the TCRdb table lists in-frame clones only, not all of them. Here the sample spans about 54,000 clones, approximately 79% being singletons. Sequenced here: peripheral blood, sampled from a patient treated with radiotherapy plus ipilimumab. The receptors originated from a human donor with non-small cell lung cancer who had a partial response to radiotherapy plus ipilimumab. Each CDR3 is given with its conserved first and last residue. Each record gives: V gene, J gene, CDR3 protein.

v_call: TRBV19
j_call: TRBJ1-5
cdr3_aa: CASSMSSISSNQPQHF

v_call: TRBV29-1
j_call: TRBJ1-2
cdr3_aa: CSVTGTFYGYTF

v_call: TRBV5-4
j_call: TRBJ1-2
cdr3_aa: CASSLSRDRVKGYTF

v_call: TRBV10-3
j_call: TRBJ1-1
cdr3_aa: CAISEELPSGEKRMNTEAFF

v_call: TRBV2
j_call: TRBJ2-5
cdr3_aa: CASRTGELRGETQYF

v_call: TRBV28
j_call: TRBJ1-1
cdr3_aa: CASSLLGEAFF

v_call: TRBV19
j_call: TRBJ2-7
cdr3_aa: CASSMGGLGFYEQYF

v_call: TRBV13
j_call: TRBJ1-3
cdr3_aa: CASSLGRDPGNTIYF

v_call: TRBV27
j_call: TRBJ1-6
cdr3_aa: CASSPDRGNSPLHF

v_call: TRBV4-3
j_call: TRBJ2-3
cdr3_aa: CASSQDRGISTDTQYF

v_call: TRBV27
j_call: TRBJ2-1
cdr3_aa: CASSPGTTRNEQFF

v_call: TRBV7-2
j_call: TRBJ2-7
cdr3_aa: CASSRDRENYEQYF

v_call: TRBV7-3
j_call: TRBJ1-1
cdr3_aa: CASSPGGNTEAFF